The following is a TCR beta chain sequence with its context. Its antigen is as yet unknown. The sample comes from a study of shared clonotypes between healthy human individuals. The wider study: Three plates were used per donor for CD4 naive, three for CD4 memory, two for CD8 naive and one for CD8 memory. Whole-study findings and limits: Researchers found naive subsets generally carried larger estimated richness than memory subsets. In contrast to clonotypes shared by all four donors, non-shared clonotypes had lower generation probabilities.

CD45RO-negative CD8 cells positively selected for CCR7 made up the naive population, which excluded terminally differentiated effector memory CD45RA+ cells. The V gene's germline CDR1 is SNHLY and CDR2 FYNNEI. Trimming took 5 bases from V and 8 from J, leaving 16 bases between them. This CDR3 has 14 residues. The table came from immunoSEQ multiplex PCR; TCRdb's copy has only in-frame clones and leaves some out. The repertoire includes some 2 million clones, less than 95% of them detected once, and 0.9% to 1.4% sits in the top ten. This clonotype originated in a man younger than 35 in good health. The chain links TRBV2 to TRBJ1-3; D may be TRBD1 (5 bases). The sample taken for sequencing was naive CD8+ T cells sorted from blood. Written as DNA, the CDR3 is TGTGCCAGCAGTTCCCGGACGGAAGGGGACACCATATATTTT. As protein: CASSSRTEGDTIYF.